This T cell receptor beta chain was sequenced during a study of shared clonotypes between healthy human individuals. The method was immunoSEQ multiplex PCR; TCRdb's version includes in-frame clones alone and lacks a portion of them. The table records 1.5 million to 2.5 million clones, 85% to 95% of them present only once. Naive CD8 cells comprised CD45RO-negative, CCR7-positively selected cells, excluding terminally differentiated effector memory CD45RA+ cells. The V gene lost 6 bases and the J gene lost 4 bases, with 3 bases spanning the gap. The CDR3 totals 10 residues. The germline V gene encodes CDR1 MDHEN and CDR2 SYDVKM. This clone appeared once. The antigen remains unidentified. Other DNA variants within this sample encode the same CDR3. Study findings and constraints: Across several donors, naive CD4 shared 5% to 6%, naive CD8 over 3%, memory CD4 2% to 2.5%, memory CD8 approximately 0.4%.

The V call is TRBV28, the J call TRBJ1-1; D ambiguous. Sequenced input: naive CD8+ T cells sorted from blood. The clonotype comes from a man between 18 and 29 years old in good health. The CDR3 spells CASSFTEAFF. The DNA for the CDR3 is TGTGCCAGCAGCTTCACTGAAGCTTTCTTT.